Only a few counts were recorded for the clone carrying this T cell receptor (beta chain). Antigen specificity is unknown. The record originates from a study of CD8 T cells in ankylosing spondylitis. Study-level findings and limits: Clones that were linked to disease were CD8+ and were relatively rare in peripheral blood. What appeared characteristic of ankylosing spondylitis blood was a TCR beta motif of 7 or 8 highly homologous variants. Reactive arthritis synovial fluid and blood were previously reported to contain some motif variants.

V shed 0 bases, J shed 3 bases, and the junction held 4 bases outside the gene matches. There are 17 residues in the CDR3. CDR1 and CDR2 (germline): SGHVS, FNYEAQ. Quantitative 5'-RACE with molecular barcodes generated TCR beta libraries. Each CDR3 protein is one row after TCRdb ran MiXCR on the 5' RACE reads. The sample consists of about 510,000 distinct CDR3 sequences, approximately 5% of them appearing once. What was sequenced was blood, either unsorted or a sorted T cell fraction (not recorded which). The receptor was derived from a male donor with ankylosing spondylitis. The V and J genes are TRBV7-6 and TRBJ2-5; the match to TRBD2 covers 13 bases. The CDR3 DNA sequence: TGTGCCAGCAGCTTAGCGGGTGGGACTAGCGGGAAAGAGACCCAGTACTTC. This sequence encodes CASSLAGGTSGKETQYF.